One sample yielded the 18 T cell receptor beta chains listed below, sequenced in a study of T cell changes during pregnancy in multiple sclerosis. The repertoire was sequenced with immunoSEQ multiplex PCR; TCRdb's copy has only in-frame clones and lacks some. The sample gives approximately 85,000 clones, roughly nine tenths of which show up once; approximately 2.4% is in the top ten. The sample was peripheral blood, taken in the first trimester of pregnancy. All receptors come from a female donor with multiple sclerosis, enrolled in a pregnancy study.

The genes are TRBV5-1 and TRBJ1-4; D might be TRBD1 (5 bases). Trimming removed 0 bases from V and 5 bases from J, with 8 bases in between. The germline gives CDR1 SGHRS, CDR2 YFSETQ. The CDR3 extends over 14 amino acids. CDR3 region: CASSLGRGNEKLFF. CDR3 nucleotides: TGCGCCAGCAGCTTGGGGCGGGGGAATGAAAAACTGTTTTTT.

In this sample, this clone turned up once. J is TRBJ2-1 and V is TRBV18, with TRBD2 matching 12 bases. CDR3 length: 18 amino acids. Per the germline V gene, CDR1 is KGHSH and CDR2 is LQKENI. The V gene end was trimmed by 6 bases and the J gene end by 3 bases; junction bases not matched to a gene: 12. This CDR3 is CASSPRWTSGTLYNEQFF. The DNA for the CDR3 is TGTGCCAGCTCCCCTCGCTGGACTAGCGGGACGCTCTACAATGAGCAGTTCTTC.

The gene calls are TRBV11-2 and TRBJ1-1, with 7 bases identical to TRBD1. Germline-derived CDR1 and CDR2 are SGHAT and FQNNGV. With V trimmed by 3 bases and J by 1 base, 2 bases remained unmatched. This CDR3 spans 14 amino acids. This CDR3 reads CASSFNRGNTEAFF. As DNA, the CDR3 is TGTGCCAGCAGCTTTAACAGGGGGAACACTGAAGCTTTCTTT.

The gene calls are TRBV2 and TRBJ2-7, with TRBD1 matching over 9 bases. Trimming removed 5 bases from V and 4 bases from J; junction bases left unmatched: 12. The CDR3 is made up of 16 amino acids. Germline values: CDR1 SNHLY, CDR2 FYNNEI. Written as DNA, the CDR3 is TGTGCCAGCAGTTCGTTGGGACAGGGTCCTTCATACGAGCAGTACTTC. Protein product: CASSSLGQGPSYEQYF. Supplemented by reference TRBV2 and TRBJ2-7, the full variable domain reads EPEVTQTPSHQVTQMGQEVILRCVPISNHLYFYWYRQILGQKVEFLVSFYNNEISEKSEIFDDQFSVERPDGSNFTLKIRSTKLEDSAMYFCASSSLGQGPSYEQYFGPGTRLTVT.

J is TRBJ2-1 and V is TRBV7-3; 11 positions match TRBD2. The V and J ends lost 8 bases and 3 bases, in that order; junction bases with no gene match: 6. This CDR3 contains 15 residues. Germline V gene lookup returns CDR1 SGHTA and CDR2 FQGTGA. The CDR3 nucleotides read TGTGCCAGCGCCCCGGGGACTAGCGGCTACAATGAGCAGTTCTTC. Translated, it gives CASAPGTSGYNEQFF.

The genes are TRBV5-1 and TRBJ2-7; 8 positions match TRBD1. Germline values: CDR1 SGHRS, CDR2 YFSETQ. The junction had 4 bases not matched to a gene; V was cut back by 5 bases and J by 3 bases. The CDR3 runs 13 residues. This CDR3 reads CASRTGQDYEQYF. Written as DNA, the CDR3 is TGCGCCAGCAGAACGGGACAGGACTACGAGCAGTACTTC.

The rearrangement links TRBV29-1 to TRBJ1-1, with no clear D. Germline loops: CDR1 SQVTM, CDR2 ANQGSEA. V was cut by 7 bases and J by 2 bases, with 11 bases left in between. The CDR3 covers 12 residues. The CDR3 coding sequence is TGCAGCGCCCGCCCGGGTAACACTGAAGCTTTCTTT. Translated: CSARPGNTEAFF.

The genes are TRBV2 and TRBJ1-4, with TRBD1 matching 8 bases. The CDR3 extends over 15 amino acids. Per the germline V gene, CDR1 is SNHLY and CDR2 is FYNNEI. Germline trimming cut 6 bases from V and 7 bases from J; bases unmatched to any gene: 10. The CDR3 sequence is CASRATGTGGEKLFF. The CDR3 bases are TGTGCCAGCAGAGCGACCGGGACAGGTGGTGAAAAACTGTTTTTT.

This chain uses TRBV2 with TRBJ1-1; D ambiguous. The ends were cut back, 9 bases at V and 2 bases at J, with 7 bases in the middle. Germline-derived CDR1 and CDR2 are SNHLY and FYNNEI. The CDR3 covers 11 residues. The CDR3 sequence is CARYTNTEAFF. In DNA, the CDR3 is TGTGCCAGATACACCAACACTGAAGCTTTCTTT.

This clone was seen more than once but under ten times. This chain uses TRBV7-2 with TRBJ1-2, with 11 bases matching TRBD1. In germline, CDR1 is SGHTA, CDR2 FQGNSA. The V and J ends lost 0 bases and 2 bases, in that order; junction bases with no gene match: 5. The CDR3 covers 17 residues. The CDR3 loop reads CASSLAARTGGNYGYTF. The CDR3, as DNA: TGTGCCAGCAGCTTAGCAGCCCGGACAGGGGGCAACTATGGCTACACCTTC.

The chain has TRBV5-1 and TRBJ2-7, with 8 bases lining up with TRBD2. The trim removed 0 bases at V and 2 bases at J, leaving 7 bases unmatched. Germline CDR1 is SGHRS and CDR2 is YFSETQ. The CDR3 contains 16 residues. The CDR3 protein is CASSLEGGRGAYEQYF. In DNA form, the CDR3 reads TGCGCCAGCAGCTTGGAGGGTGGGCGGGGGGCCTACGAGCAGTACTTC.

The chain combines TRBV6-5 with TRBJ2-1; 10 bases agree with TRBD2. V shed 5 bases, J shed 13 bases, and the junction held 5 bases outside the gene matches. This CDR3 is built from 12 residues. Looked up from germline, CDR1 is MNHEY and CDR2 is SVGAGI. The CDR3 sequence is CASSRTSGEQFF. In DNA form, the CDR3 reads TGTGCCAGCAGTCGTACTAGCGGGGAACAGTTCTTC.

There are a few counts of this clone. The J gene is TRBJ1-1, the V gene TRBV10-3; D not certain. The CDR3 is 13 residues long. Germline V gives CDR1 ENHRY, CDR2 SYGVKD. V was clipped by 3 bases and J by 5 bases, with 10 bases between them. CDR3 DNA sequence: TGTGCCATCAGTGACCAACGGCGGACTGAAGCTTTCTTT. Amino acids: CAISDQRRTEAFF.

The chain combines TRBV6-5 with TRBJ2-3, with 10 bases fitting TRBD2. V shed 7 bases, J shed 7 bases, and the junction held 8 bases outside the gene matches. Germline-derived CDR1 and CDR2 are MNHEY and SVGAGI. The CDR3 totals 14 residues. The DNA for the CDR3 is TGTGCCAGCACCCAAGCGGGAGGGCGAAATACGCAGTATTTT. Translation: CASTQAGGRNTQYF.

The chain has TRBV30 and TRBJ2-1; D might be TRBD2 (6 bases). The CDR3 sequence is 14 residues long. The V gene's germline CDR1 is GTSNPN and CDR2 SVGIG (reference sequence). V was clipped by 0 bases and J by 8 bases, with 14 bases between them. Here the CDR3 reads CAWSVFLATDEQFF. Here the CDR3 DNA reads TGTGCCTGGAGTGTGTTCCTAGCGACCGATGAGCAGTTCTTC.

This chain links TRBV19 with TRBJ1-1; the match to TRBD1 covers 9 bases. CDR1 and CDR2 from the germline V gene are LNHDA and SQIVND (reference sequence). CDR3 length: 15 amino acids. J lost 4 bases, V lost 4 bases, and 7 bases had no gene match. CDR3 loop: CASSRTGAGATEAFF. CDR3 DNA: TGTGCCAGTAGTAGGACAGGGGCCGGAGCCACTGAAGCTTTCTTT.

This clone appeared a few times. This sequence joins TRBV6-5 and TRBJ1-5; D is uncertain. The CDR3 spans 13 residues. Germline CDR1 is MNHEY and CDR2 is SVGAGI. The V and J ends lost 11 bases and 6 bases respectively, with 17 bases between them. DNA for the CDR3: TGTGCCTGCTCAAGAGCGCGGAGTCAGCCCCAGCATTTT. It specifies CACSRARSQPQHF.

The chain couples TRBV30 to TRBJ2-7; TRBD1 matches at 7 bases. This CDR3 has 16 residues. CDR1 is GTSNPN, CDR2 SVGIG, per germline (reference sequence). The V and J ends lost 2 bases and 2 bases, in that order; junction bases with no gene match: 12. The CDR3 DNA reads as TGTGCCTGGAGTACTCTTTCCTGGACAGGACCCTACGAGCAGTACTTC. This sequence encodes CAWSTLSWTGPYEQYF.